Each of the 27 T cell receptor beta chains below was sequenced from the same sample in a study of cytomegalovirus exposure and HLA in healthy donors. Primers: 60 Vbeta forward and 13 Jbeta reverse. Produced via immunoSEQ multiplex PCR; TCRdb's table is partial and in-frame only. Among more than 200,000 clones listed, roughly 83% were seen once. Sequenced input: PBMCs. The receptors were sampled from a girl aged 10 to 17 in good health and CMV-seronegative.

The chain employs TRBV28 and TRBJ1-3, with D unclear. Per germline, CDR1 MDHEN and CDR2 SYDVKM. The ends were cut back, 5 bases at V and 4 bases at J, with 6 bases in the middle. CDR3 length: 12 amino acids. The CDR3 DNA reads TGTGCCAGCAGTCTCAGGGGAAACACCATATATTTT. Protein sequence: CASSLRGNTIYF.

The V call is TRBV27, the J call TRBJ1-5; possible D gene TRBD1, 5 bases. The V end was cut by 7 bases, the J end by 6 bases, with 16 bases between. Germline V lookup: CDR1 MNHEY, CDR2 SMNVEV (reference sequence). The CDR3 is 14 residues long. The CDR3 DNA is TGTGCCAGCATGAAGGGGCGGGGGGGTCAGCCCCAGCATTTT. Amino acid sequence: CASMKGRGGQPQHF.

In this sample, this clone turned up once. The rearrangement links TRBV7-2 to TRBJ2-7; 8 bases align to TRBD1. Trimming removed 5 bases from V and 0 bases from J; junction bases left unmatched: 6. Germline CDR1 SGHTA, CDR2 FQGNSA. The length of the CDR3 is 15 residues. The CDR3: CASSPTGAASYEQYF. The CDR3 coding sequence is TGTGCCAGCAGCCCGACAGGGGCCGCCTCCTACGAGCAGTACTTC.

This clone has more than one count but fewer than ten. The chain links TRBV5-1 to TRBJ1-1; D is perhaps TRBD1 (6 bases). With 4 bases removed from V and 1 base from J, the gap between germline ends came to 11 bases. The CDR3 consists of 14 residues. Germline V CDR1 and CDR2: SGHRS, YFSETQ. CDR3 bases: TGCGCCAGCAGCCGGGGGGCGGAGAACACTGAAGCTTTCTTT. Translation gives CASSRGAENTEAFF.

The chain is built from TRBV27 and TRBJ1-1; a weak D match, TRBD1 (6 bases). The V end lost 3 bases, the J end lost 1 base, and 9 bases lay between the germline ends. The CDR3 extends over 14 amino acids. Germline CDR1 MNHEY, CDR2 SMNVEV (reference sequence). Here the CDR3 DNA reads TGTGCCAGCAGTTTCGGGACATCGAACACTGAAGCTTTCTTT. As protein: CASSFGTSNTEAFF.

In DNA form, the CDR3 reads TGTGCCAGCAGTCAAAGGGGCCTCTCTGGGGCCAACGTCCTGACTTTC. Translation: CASSQRGLSGANVLTF. The V and J genes are TRBV28 and TRBJ2-6, with D possibly being TRBD1 (5 bases). The CDR3 totals 16 residues. V was pared by 5 bases and J by 0 bases, with 11 bases between. Germline V gives CDR1 MDHEN, CDR2 SYDVKM.

Only one count was recorded for this clone. DNA of the CDR3: TGTGCCACCAGGCCCCTTGGGGCTAATCAGCCCCAGCATTTT. Translation: CATRPLGANQPQHF. The rearrangement links TRBV28 to TRBJ1-5; D is perhaps TRBD1 (5 bases). V lost 10 bases, J lost 4 bases, and 17 bases lay in between. The CDR3 consists of 14 residues. Germline lookup yields CDR1 MDHEN and CDR2 SYDVKM.

This chain links TRBV28 with TRBJ1-2; 8 bases agree with TRBD1. V trimming: 1 base; J trimming: 2 bases; junction bases outside the gene matches: 3. CDR3 length equals 15 residues. Germline loops: CDR1 MDHEN, CDR2 SYDVKM. CDR3 DNA: TGTGCCAGCAGTTTATTGGGACAGGAGAACTATGGCTACACCTTC. The encoded protein is CASSLLGQENYGYTF.

The chain employs TRBV27 and TRBJ2-1, with D possibly matching TRBD2 (5 bases). Germline CDR1 reads MNHEY; CDR2 reads SMNVEV (reference sequence). The V gene lost 7 bases and the J gene lost 9 bases, with 16 bases spanning the gap. This CDR3 contains 13 residues. The CDR3, as DNA: TGTGCCAGCAACCCTATCGGGGTTACTGAGCAGTTCTTC. Its protein product is CASNPIGVTEQFF.

This clone was observed a handful of times. The chain has TRBV7-3 and TRBJ2-1; D possibly corresponds to TRBD1 (7 bases). Between the trimmed V and J ends, which lost 5 bases and 2 bases, there was a span of 16 bases. CDR1 and CDR2 from the germline V gene are SGHTA and FQGTGA. CDR3 size: 16 residues. In nucleotides, the CDR3 is TGTGCCAGCAGCCCCTTCGGAGGGGGCGCCTACAATGAGCAGTTCTTC. Translation: CASSPFGGGAYNEQFF.

The chain uses TRBV7-9 and TRBJ2-1; 12 nucleotides align to TRBD2. With 4 bases clipped from V and 5 bases from J, the junction kept 12 bases outside the gene matches. CDR1 is SEHNR and CDR2 is FQNEAQ in the germline V gene (reference sequence). This CDR3 comprises 18 residues. The CDR3 DNA is TGTGCCAGCAGCTCGGACGGGACTAGCGGGCCGGTGCACAATGAGCAGTTCTTC. This translates into CASSSDGTSGPVHNEQFF.

This chain links TRBV7-3 with TRBJ1-1; 7 positions agree with TRBD1. Germline assignment: CDR1 SGHTA and CDR2 FQGTGA. The CDR3 totals 19 residues. J lost 3 bases, V lost 2 bases, and 18 bases had no gene match. This chain's CDR3 is CASSLYYLGQVAGDTEAFF. CDR3 DNA sequence: TGTGCCAGCAGCTTATATTATCTAGGACAGGTTGCAGGGGACACTGAAGCTTTCTTT.

The genes are TRBV18 and TRBJ1-5; the D gene is possibly TRBD1 (5 bases). The CDR3 runs 14 residues. The V end was cut by 6 bases, the J end by 6 bases, with 15 bases between. CDR1 is KGHSH and CDR2 is LQKENI in the germline V gene. CDR3 protein: CASSREPGGQPQHF. CDR3 nucleotide sequence: TGTGCCAGCTCGCGCGAACCGGGGGGTCAGCCCCAGCATTTT.

The rearrangement links TRBV27 to TRBJ1-6, with D perhaps matching TRBD1 (5 bases). The CDR3 runs 13 residues. Germline-derived CDR1 and CDR2 are MNHEY and SMNVEV (reference sequence). Trimming removed 2 bases from V and 7 bases from J, with 6 bases in between. CDR3 residues: CASSLRQNSPLHF. In DNA, the CDR3 is TGTGCCAGCAGTTTACGACAGAATTCACCCCTCCACTTT.

Comments on this clone: A much bigger clone sits one base away, suggesting this may be a read error. The chain has TRBV6-5 and TRBJ1-1, with TRBD1 as a possible D gene (5 bases). The germline CDR1 and CDR2 sequences are MNHEY and SVGAGI. V shed 4 bases and J shed 0 bases, with 6 bases lying between them. The CDR3 totals 13 residues. The CDR3 nucleotides are TGTGCCAGCAGTTTGACAGTGAACACTGAAGCTTTCTTT. Protein: CASSLTVNTEAFF.

The chain couples TRBV28 to TRBJ1-2; 8 bases line up with TRBD1. Trimming cost V 5 bases and J 6 bases; bases outside gene matches: 17. The CDR3 extends over 17 amino acids. The germline CDR1 and CDR2 sequences are MDHEN and SYDVKM. The CDR3, as DNA: TGTGCCAGCAGTGTACAGGGGGTGCCTAGACCGTTCAATGGCTACACCTTC. This encodes CASSVQGVPRPFNGYTF.

The V gene is TRBV6-1, the J gene TRBJ2-7, with 11 bases lining up with TRBD2. Per germline, CDR1 MNHNS and CDR2 SASEGT. V lost 6 bases and J lost 6; bases outside the gene matches: 10. CDR3 size: 15 residues. CDR3 sequence: CASRSSGRPPGEQYF. CDR3 sequence (DNA): TGTGCCAGCAGATCTAGCGGGAGGCCCCCCGGCGAGCAGTACTTC.

The chain recombines TRBV28 with TRBJ1-2; D is unclear. The length of the CDR3 is 15 residues. V lost 3 bases, J lost 3 bases, and 14 bases lay in between. CDR1 is MDHEN and CDR2 is SYDVKM in the germline V gene. The CDR3 nucleotides read TGTGCCAGCAGTTTCCCCGCGGCGAGCTACTATGGCTACACCTTC. Translating it yields CASSFPAASYYGYTF.

This clone has only one observation. The rearrangement links TRBV11-1 to TRBJ2-7; TRBD2 aligns across 10 bases. Germline V gives CDR1 SGHAT, CDR2 FQDESV (reference sequence). The CDR3 extends over 15 amino acids. V was clipped by 4 bases and J by 2 bases; unmatched bases: 5. This chain's CDR3 is CASSSSSGRAYEQYF. CDR3 DNA: TGTGCCAGCAGCTCCTCTAGCGGGAGAGCCTACGAGCAGTACTTC.

The V gene is TRBV14, the J gene TRBJ2-5; no reliable D call. This CDR3 region has 11 residues. Trimming shortened V by 4 bases and J by 6 bases, and 6 bases separated the two germline ends. Looked up from germline, CDR1 is SGHDN and CDR2 is FVKESK. Here the CDR3 DNA reads TGTGCCAGCAGCCCTACCAAGACCCAGTACTTC. It is translated as CASSPTKTQYF.

The V gene is TRBV7-2, the J gene TRBJ2-3, with 7 bases fitting TRBD2. The germline CDR1 and CDR2 sequences are SGHTA and FQGNSA. J lost 4 bases, V lost 5 bases, and 9 bases had no gene match. CDR3 length: 15 amino acids. The CDR3 region is CASSVGGSGADTQYF. The CDR3 nucleotides are TGTGCCAGCAGCGTGGGGGGGTCCGGCGCAGATACGCAGTATTTT.

V is TRBV2 and J is TRBJ1-5, with D hard to call. Trimming removed 6 bases from V and 2 bases from J, with 14 bases in between. The length of the CDR3 is 15 residues. CDR1 and CDR2 from the germline V gene are SNHLY and FYNNEI. The chain's CDR3 is CASSREGSRNQPQHF. CDR3 coding DNA: TGTGCCAGCAGCCGCGAGGGATCGCGCAATCAGCCCCAGCATTTT. Based on the CDR3 plus reference TRBV2 and TRBJ1-5, the full variable domain is EPEVTQTPSHQVTQMGQEVILRCVPISNHLYFYWYRQILGQKVEFLVSFYNNEISEKSEIFDDQFSVERPDGSNFTLKIRSTKLEDSAMYFCASSREGSRNQPQHFGDGTRLSIL.

V is TRBV7-2 and J is TRBJ1-5, with a possible D match to TRBD1 (5 bases). Trimming removed 1 base at V and 6 bases at J, with 13 bases between. CDR3 length equals 15 residues. Germline V CDR1 and CDR2: SGHTA, FQGNSA. The CDR3 nucleotides are TGTGCCAGCAGCTTAGAGGGTGGGGCGGTTCAGCCCCAGCATTTT. This codes for CASSLEGGAVQPQHF. The whole variable domain, remainder taken from reference TRBV7-2 and TRBJ1-5, is GAGVSQSPSNKVTEKGKDVELRCDPISGHTALYWYRQSLGQGLEFLIYFQGNSAPDKSGLPSDRFSAERTGGSVSTLTIQRTQQEDSAVYLCASSLEGGAVQPQHFGDGTRLSIL.

The chain carries TRBV18 and TRBJ1-2, with 9 positions matching TRBD1. V shed 3 bases, J shed 4 bases, and the junction held 6 bases outside the gene matches. The CDR3 is 15 amino acids. CDR1 and CDR2 from the germline V gene are KGHSH and LQKENI. CDR3 loop: CASSPAGTGFYGYTF. The DNA of the CDR3 is TGTGCCAGCTCACCCGCCGGGACAGGGTTCTATGGCTACACCTTC.

The V and J genes are TRBV7-2 and TRBJ2-7; the D gene is possibly TRBD1 (5 bases). The CDR3 consists of 15 residues. CDR1 SGHTA and CDR2 FQGNSA come from the germline V gene. V was pared by 1 base and J by 0 bases, with 10 bases between. This CDR3 reads CASSLGAGPSYEQYF. The CDR3 DNA reads as TGTGCCAGCAGCTTAGGTGCAGGGCCCTCCTACGAGCAGTACTTC.

This sequence joins TRBV7-2 and TRBJ2-5; 9 bases align to TRBD2. Germline-derived CDR1 and CDR2 are SGHTA and FQGNSA. This CDR3 is built from 14 residues. Unmatched junction bases numbered 6, after V lost 5 bases and J lost 5 bases. CDR3 DNA: TGTGCCAGCAGCGGCGGGGGGGTATGGGAGACCCAGTACTTC. The encoded protein is CASSGGGVWETQYF.

V gene TRBV5-1 combines with J gene TRBJ2-7; no clear D. This CDR3 is built from 14 residues. Germline V gene sequence: CDR1 SGHRS, CDR2 YFSETQ. Trimming took 0 bases from V and 3 from J, leaving 10 bases between them. The CDR3 here is CASSLDVGYYEQYF. Here the CDR3 DNA reads TGCGCCAGCAGCTTGGATGTCGGGTACTACGAGCAGTACTTC. The full variable domain, completed using reference TRBV5-1 and TRBJ2-7, is KAGVTQTPRYLIKTRGQQVTLSCSPISGHRSVSWYQQTPGQGLQFLFEYFSETQRNKGNFPGRFSGRQFSNSRSEMNVSTLELGDSALYLCASSLDVGYYEQYFGPGTRLTVT.